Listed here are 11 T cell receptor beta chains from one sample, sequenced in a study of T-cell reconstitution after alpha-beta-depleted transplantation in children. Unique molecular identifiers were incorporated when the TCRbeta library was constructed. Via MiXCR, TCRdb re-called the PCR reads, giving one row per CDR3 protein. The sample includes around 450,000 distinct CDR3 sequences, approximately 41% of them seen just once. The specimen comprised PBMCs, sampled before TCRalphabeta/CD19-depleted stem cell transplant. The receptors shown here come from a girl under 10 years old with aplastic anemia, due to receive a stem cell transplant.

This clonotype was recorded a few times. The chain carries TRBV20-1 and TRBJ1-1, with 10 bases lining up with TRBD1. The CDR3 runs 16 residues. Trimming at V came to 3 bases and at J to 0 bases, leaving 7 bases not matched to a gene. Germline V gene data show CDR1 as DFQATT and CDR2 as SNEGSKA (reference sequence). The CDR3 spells CSASVGTGALNTEAFF. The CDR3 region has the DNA TGCAGTGCTAGTGTCGGGACAGGGGCCCTGAACACTGAAGCTTTCTTT.

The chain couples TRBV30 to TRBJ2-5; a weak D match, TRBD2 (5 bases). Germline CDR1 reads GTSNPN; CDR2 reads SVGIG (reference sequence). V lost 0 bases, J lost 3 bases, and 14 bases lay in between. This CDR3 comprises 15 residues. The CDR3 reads CAWSVGLDGKETQYF. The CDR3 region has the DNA TGTGCCTGGAGTGTTGGCCTAGACGGGAAAGAGACCCAGTACTTC.

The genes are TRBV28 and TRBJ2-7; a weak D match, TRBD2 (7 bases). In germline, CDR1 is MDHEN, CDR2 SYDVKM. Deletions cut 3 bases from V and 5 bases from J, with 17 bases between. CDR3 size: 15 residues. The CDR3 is CASSFGRGALDEQYF. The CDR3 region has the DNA TGTGCCAGCAGTTTCGGCCGGGGGGCGTTGGACGAGCAGTACTTC. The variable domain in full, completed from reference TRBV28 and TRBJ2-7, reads DVKVTQSSRYLVKRTGEKVFLECVQDMDHENMFWYRQDPGLGLRLIYFSYDVKMKEKGDIPEGYSVSREKKERFSLILESASTNQTSMYLCASSFGRGALDEQYFGPGTRLTVT.

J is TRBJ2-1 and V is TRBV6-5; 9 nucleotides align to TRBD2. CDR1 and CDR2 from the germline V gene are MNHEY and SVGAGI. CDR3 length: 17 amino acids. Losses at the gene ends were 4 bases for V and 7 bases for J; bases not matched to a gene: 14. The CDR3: CASSSGPGTSKGNEQFF. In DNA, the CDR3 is TGTGCCAGCAGTTCAGGACCCGGGACTAGCAAGGGGAATGAGCAGTTCTTC.

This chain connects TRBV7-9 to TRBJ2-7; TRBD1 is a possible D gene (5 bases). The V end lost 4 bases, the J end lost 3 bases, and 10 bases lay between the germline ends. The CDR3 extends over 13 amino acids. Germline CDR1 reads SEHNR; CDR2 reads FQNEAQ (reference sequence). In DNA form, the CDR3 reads TGTGCCAGCAGCTCCGACAGTCACTACGAGCAGTACTTC. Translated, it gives CASSSDSHYEQYF. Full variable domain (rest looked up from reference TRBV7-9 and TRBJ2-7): DTGVSQNPRHKITKRGQNVTFRCDPISEHNRLYWYRQTLGQGPEFLTYFQNEAQLEKSRLLSDRFSAERPKGSFSTLEIQRTEQGDSAMYLCASSSDSHYEQYFGPGTRLTVT.

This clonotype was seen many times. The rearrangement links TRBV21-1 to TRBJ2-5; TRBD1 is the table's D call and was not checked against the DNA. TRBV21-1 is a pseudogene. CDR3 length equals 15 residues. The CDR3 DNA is TGTGCCAGCATCCTAGGACAGGGAAGAGGAGAGACCCAGTACTTC. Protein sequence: CASILGQGRGETQYF.

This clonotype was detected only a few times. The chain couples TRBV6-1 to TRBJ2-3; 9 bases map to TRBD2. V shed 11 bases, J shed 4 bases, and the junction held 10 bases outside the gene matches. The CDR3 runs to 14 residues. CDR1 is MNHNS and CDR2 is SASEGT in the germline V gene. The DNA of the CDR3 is TGTGCCGGGACTCTAGCGGGAAACTCAGATACGCAGTATTTT. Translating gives CAGTLAGNSDTQYF.

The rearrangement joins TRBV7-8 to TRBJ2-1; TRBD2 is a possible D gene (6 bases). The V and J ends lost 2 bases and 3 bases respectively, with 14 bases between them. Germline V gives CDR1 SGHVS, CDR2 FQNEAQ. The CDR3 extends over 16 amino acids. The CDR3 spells CASSLRVGGLYNEQFF. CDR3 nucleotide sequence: TGTGCCAGCAGCTTACGCGTTGGAGGGCTCTACAATGAGCAGTTCTTC.

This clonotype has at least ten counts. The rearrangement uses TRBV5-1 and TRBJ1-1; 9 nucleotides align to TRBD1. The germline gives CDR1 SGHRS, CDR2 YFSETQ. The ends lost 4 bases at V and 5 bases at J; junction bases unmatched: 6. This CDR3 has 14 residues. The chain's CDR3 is CASSRKTGGTEAFF. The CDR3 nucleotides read TGCGCCAGCAGCCGAAAGACAGGGGGGACTGAAGCTTTCTTT.

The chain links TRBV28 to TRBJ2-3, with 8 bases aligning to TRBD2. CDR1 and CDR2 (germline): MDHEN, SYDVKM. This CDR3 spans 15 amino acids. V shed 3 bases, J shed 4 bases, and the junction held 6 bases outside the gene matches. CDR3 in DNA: TGTGCCAGCAGTTTTCCCGGGAGGGGTGCAGATACGCAGTATTTT. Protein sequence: CASSFPGRGADTQYF.

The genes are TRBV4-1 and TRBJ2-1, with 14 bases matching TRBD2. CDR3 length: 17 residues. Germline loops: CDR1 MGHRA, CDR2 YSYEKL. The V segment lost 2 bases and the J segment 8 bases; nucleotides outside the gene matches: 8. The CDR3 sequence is CASSQRREGLAGDEQFF. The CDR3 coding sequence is TGCGCCAGCAGCCAAAGAAGGGAGGGACTAGCGGGAGATGAGCAGTTCTTC.